This T cell receptor (beta chain) was profiled in a study of CD8 T cells in Susac syndrome. The authors sequenced TCR beta from blood CD8+ and CD4+ T cells. CD8+ and CD4+ T cells were negatively isolated; TEMRA cells were FACS-enriched. With respect to this clonotype: Its antigen is still unknown.

The RNA input was roughly 0.45 to 1 ug, and it was reverse transcribed with random hexamers. It was immunoSEQ multiplex PCR that amplified TCR beta CDR3 across 54 Vbeta and 13 Jbeta. TCRdb recomputed calls from the immunoSEQ multiplex PCR reads with MiXCR, one row per CDR3 protein. The data contain about 60,000 distinct CDR3 sequences, roughly 92% of them singletons. Study observations and caveats: The study recognized that the number of individuals in its TCR sequencing and HLA analysis was relatively small.

The CDR3 runs 16 residues. After removal of 0 bases from V and 2 bases from J, the junction contained 7 bases not matched to a gene. CDR1 and CDR2 (germline): LGHDT, YNNKEL (reference sequence). Input material: CD8+ T cells from PBMCs. The receptor comes from a human donor in good health. V and J are TRBV3-1 and TRBJ2-7, with TRBD1 identical over 7 bases. CDR3 protein: CASSQEGGRGTYEQYF. The CDR3 nucleotides read TGTGCCAGCAGCCAAGAAGGGGGCAGGGGAACCTACGAGCAGTACTTC.